A selection of T cell receptor beta chains follows, all from one sample in a study of T cells in Graves' hyperthyroidism and ophthalmopathy. MiXCR, run by TCRdb on the multiplex PCR reads, gives a single entry per CDR3 protein. The sample holds a few hundred thousand distinct CDR3 sequences, roughly 45% seen once. The specimen sequenced was peripheral blood or thyroid tissue (not recorded which). Receptors originate from an adult woman with Graves' disease, either hyperthyroidism or ophthalmopathy (not recorded which). Each CDR3 is given with its conserved first and last residue. Fields, in order: V gene, J gene, clone size, D gene, CDR3 protein, CDR3 DNA. The D gene is left open where the match is weak. Some rows mark clone size as missing; the rest say once, few, many or name a class of expanded clone.

TRBV6-5	TRBJ1-3	-	-	CASSYRRESAGNTIYF	TGTGCCAGCAGTTATCGGCGGGAATCCGCTGGAAACACCATATATTTT
TRBV7-9	TRBJ1-6	many	-	CASSLNSPLHF	TGTGCCAGCAGCTTAAATTCACCCCTCCACTTT
TRBV2	TRBJ2-6	-	TRBD1	CASSPRTGNTGANVLTF	TGTGCCAGCAGCCCTCGGACAGGGAACACCGGGGCCAACGTCCTGACTTTC
TRBV28	TRBJ2-5	few	TRBD1	CASRIDRGETQYF	TGTGCCAGCAGAATCGACAGGGGTGAGACCCAGTACTTC
TRBV7-8	TRBJ2-7	few	TRBD2	CASSPTGGRRPYEQYF	TGTGCCAGCAGCCCGACGGGCGGGAGGAGACCCTACGAGCAGTACTTC
TRBV29-1	TRBJ1-1	-	-	CSASRTTTEAFF	TGCAGTGCTAGTCGGACAACGACTGAAGCTTTCTTT
TRBV5-1	TRBJ2-7	many	TRBD2	CASSLAGTYEQYF	TGTGCCAGCAGCTTAGCGGGGACCTACGAGCAGTACTTC
TRBV7-2	TRBJ1-3	-	-	CASSLASSSGNTIYF	TGTGCCAGCAGCTTAGCGTCAAGCTCTGGAAACACCATATATTTT
TRBV5-1	TRBJ1-2	-	-	CASSPSGRVDNYGYTF	TGCGCCAGCAGCCCCTCGGGCCGTGTGGATAACTATGGCTACACCTTC
TRBV11-1	TRBJ2-7	many	-	CASSSYRVSYEQYF	TGTGCCAGCAGCTCATACAGGGTATCTTACGAGCAGTACTTC
TRBV5-1	TRBJ2-2	many	TRBD2	CASSLATSVASGGELFF	TGCGCCAGCAGCTTGGCCACTAGCGTCGCGTCGGGCGGGGAGCTGTTTTTT
TRBV29-1	TRBJ1-1	many	-	CSVRTGTVGTEAFF	TGCAGCGTAAGAACCGGGACGGTGGGGACTGAAGCTTTCTTT
TRBV19	TRBJ2-7	many	-	CASRQAGFNEQYF	TGTGCCAGTAGACAGGCGGGATTCAACGAGCAGTACTTC
TRBV6-5	TRBJ2-7	many	-	CASSYRRDYEQYF	TGTGCCAGCAGTTACCGACGGGACTACGAGCAGTACTTC
TRBV5-1	TRBJ1-2	many	-	CASSLDRGGYTF	TGCGCCAGCAGCTTGGATCGGGGCGGCTACACCTTC
TRBV5-1	TRBJ1-5	-	-	CASSSQGPAASNQPQHF	TGCGCCAGCAGTTCACAGGGTCCCGCCGCTAGCAATCAGCCCCAGCATTTT
TRBV24-1	TRBJ1-2	-	-	CATSDSGLTNYGYTF	TGTGCCACCAGTGATTCCGGCTTAACTAACTATGGCTACACCTTC
TRBV25-1	TRBJ1-2	many	-	CASRHQNYGYTF	TGTGCCAGCCGCCACCAGAACTATGGCTACACCTTC
TRBV7-6	TRBJ1-6	-	-	CASSPEVGQSPLHF	TGTGCCAGCAGCCCAGAGGTAGGGCAATCACCCCTCCACTTT
TRBV20-1	TRBJ1-3	few	-	CSASLLGPGNTIYF	TGCAGTGCTAGTCTTCTAGGGCCTGGAAACACCATATATTTT
TRBV6-5	TRBJ1-6	many	-	CASSYSYNSPLHF	TGTGCCAGCAGTTACAGTTATAATTCACCCCTCCACTTT
TRBV9	TRBJ1-5	many	-	CASSVARAGVNQPQHF	TGTGCCAGCAGCGTAGCTAGGGCAGGGGTCAATCAGCCCCAGCATTTT
TRBV29-1	TRBJ1-2	-	TRBD1	CSVEQGRDNYGYTF	TGCAGCGTGGAACAGGGGCGGGATAACTATGGCTACACCTTC
TRBV10-3	TRBJ1-1	many	-	CAIATGRTEAFF	TGTGCCATCGCGACGGGGCGGACTGAAGCTTTCTTT
TRBV5-4	TRBJ1-5	-	-	CASSQDGRGSNQPQHF	TGTGCCAGCAGCCAAGATGGTCGGGGAAGCAATCAGCCCCAGCATTTT
TRBV7-9	TRBJ1-4	many	-	CASSLAGTSTNEKLFF	TGTGCCAGCAGCTTAGCGGGGACCTCAACTAATGAAAAACTGTTTTTT
TRBV5-6	TRBJ1-1	many	-	CASTPAVGFTEAFF	TGTGCCAGCACCCCGGCGGTGGGTTTCACTGAAGCTTTCTTT
TRBV7-2	TRBJ1-4	-	TRBD1	CASSPGDREEEKLFF	TGTGCCAGCAGCCCAGGGGACAGGGAGGAGGAAAAACTGTTTTTT
TRBV24-1	TRBJ1-5	-	-	CATSVRDYFFQPQHF	TGTGCCACCAGTGTCCGAGACTATTTTTTTCAGCCCCAGCATTTT
TRBV20-1	TRBJ1-1	many	-	CSARVGPKNTEAFF	TGCAGTGCTAGAGTGGGCCCGAAGAACACTGAAGCTTTCTTT
TRBV6-5	TRBJ1-1	-	-	CASARVGKTEAFF	TGTGCCAGCGCCAGGGTGGGAAAGACTGAAGCTTTCTTT
TRBV12-3/TRBV12-4	TRBJ2-5	-	-	CASRGGPRTYF	TGTGCCAGCAGAGGAGGCCCCCGGACGTACTTC
TRBV6-5	TRBJ1-6	few	TRBD1	CASSRGQSNSPLHF	TGTGCCAGCAGTCGGGGACAGAGTAATTCACCCCTCCACTTT
TRBV7-2	TRBJ1-4	few	-	CASSQSINEKLFF	TGTGCCAGCAGCCAATCTATAAATGAAAAACTGTTTTTT
TRBV24-1	TRBJ1-2	-	-	CATSAGRDYGYTF	TGTGCCACCAGTGCTGGCAGGGACTATGGCTACACCTTC
TRBV9	TRBJ2-1	-	TRBD2	CASSIRLAGANEQFF	TGTGCCAGCAGCATACGACTAGCGGGAGCCAATGAGCAGTTCTTC
TRBV7-8	TRBJ2-5	-	TRBD1	CASSFTLTGVGETQYF	TGTGCCAGCAGCTTTACCCTGACAGGGGTAGGGGAGACCCAGTACTTC
TRBV2	TRBJ1-2	-	-	CASSVTGYGYTF	TGTGCCAGCAGTGTGACAGGCTATGGCTACACCTTC
TRBV11-2	TRBJ2-7	few	-	CASSLVLPSYEQYF	TGTGCCAGCAGCTTAGTACTGCCGAGCTACGAGCAGTACTTC
TRBV12-3/TRBV12-4	TRBJ1-5	many	-	CASSFSTGLGQPQHF	TGTGCCAGCAGTTTTAGTACAGGGTTGGGTCAGCCCCAGCATTTT
TRBV19	TRBJ2-2	-	-	CASSISWELFF	TGTGCCAGTAGTATCTCTTGGGAGCTGTTTTTT
TRBV2	TRBJ1-5	few	TRBD1	CASSEQGVSNQPQHF	TGTGCCAGCAGCGAACAGGGGGTTAGCAATCAGCCCCAGCATTTT
TRBV20-1	TRBJ2-3	-	TRBD2	CSAVGLAVDTQYF	TGCAGTGCTGTAGGACTAGCGGTAGATACGCAGTATTTT
TRBV7-9	TRBJ2-7	-	TRBD1	CASSRSLGQGAYEQYF	TGTGCCAGCAGCCGCAGCCTCGGACAGGGGGCCTACGAGCAGTACTTC
TRBV14	TRBJ1-1	many	-	CASSHRTENTEAFF	TGTGCCAGCAGCCACCGGACAGAGAACACTGAAGCTTTCTTT
TRBV20-1	TRBJ2-5	many	-	CSAAGAGSRETQYF	TGCAGTGCTGCAGGAGCAGGTTCGAGAGAGACCCAGTACTTC
TRBV24-1	TRBJ1-4	many	-	CATSSSRRNEKLFF	TGTGCCACCAGTAGTAGCCGGAGAAATGAAAAACTGTTTTTT
TRBV7-2	TRBJ2-5	-	TRBD1	CASSSDRDRQQETQYF	TGTGCCAGCAGCTCAGACCGGGACAGACAACAAGAGACCCAGTACTTC
TRBV25-1	TRBJ1-6	many	-	CASSFGGGGYSPLHF	TGTGCCAGCAGTTTCGGCGGGGGAGGTTATTCACCCCTCCACTTT
TRBV7-2	TRBJ1-3	few	-	CASSPRPGGYSGNTIYF	TGTGCCAGCAGCCCCCGGCCTGGAGGCTACTCTGGAAACACCATATATTTT
TRBV7-9	TRBJ1-5	-	-	CASSHEGVEAQPQHF	TGTGCCAGCTCCCATGAGGGGGTGGAGGCTCAGCCCCAGCATTTT
TRBV15	TRBJ1-2	-	-	CATSRDRGVGYTF	TGTGCCACCAGCAGAGACAGGGGAGTCGGCTACACCTTC
TRBV7-2	TRBJ2-5	many	-	CASSLGAVKETQYF	TGTGCCAGCAGCTTAGGGGCAGTAAAAGAGACCCAGTACTTC
TRBV29-1	TRBJ2-7	-	TRBD2	CSSESRGLAAYEQYF	TGCAGCAGTGAGTCGAGGGGACTAGCGGCCTACGAGCAGTACTTC
TRBV5-1	TRBJ2-7	-	-	CASSRGPTLEQYF	TGCGCCAGCAGCCGTGGGCCAACTCTCGAGCAGTACTTC
TRBV29-1	TRBJ2-6	-	TRBD1	CSVRTGGVNVLTF	TGCAGCGTACGGACAGGGGGGGTCAACGTCCTGACTTTC
TRBV4-1	TRBJ2-5	many	-	CASSPRGTYQETQYF	TGCGCCAGCAGCCCGAGGGGGACTTACCAAGAGACCCAGTACTTC
TRBV29-1	TRBJ2-1	few	-	CSAPRDSYNEQFF	TGCAGCGCCCCGAGGGATTCCTACAATGAGCAGTTCTTC
TRBV7-2	TRBJ2-7	many	TRBD2	CASSEGLADSYEQYF	TGTGCCAGCAGCGAGGGACTAGCGGACTCCTACGAGCAGTACTTC